The TCR beta chain under discussion was sequenced for a study of blood T cells in healthy people across ages. In the study overall: In model experiments, template switching was able to capture about one barcoded beta molecule for every two T cells that were present.

No fewer than 5.5 micrograms of total RNA were isolated from every sample. Through a sample-barcoded 5' primer and a J-beta primer mix, a second PCR was run for 7 to 11 cycles. TCRdb independently ran MiXCR on the 5' RACE reads; one entry per CDR3 protein. Altogether roughly 730,000 distinct CDR3 sequences are present, 56% being singletons, with the ten largest covering approximately 24%. To note about this clonotype: Its antigen is undetermined.

This CDR3 comprises 15 residues. The germline V gene has CDR1 MNHNY and CDR2 SVGAGI (reference sequence). V shed 9 bases and J 3 bases; nucleotides not matched to a gene: 13. General study findings and limits: It was not known whether donors were CMV positive (a possible confounder of expanded clonotype changes). Significant beta diversity loss was already apparent by age approximately 38, declining roughly linearly.

This TCR was recovered from a man in his forties in good health. This chain connects TRBV6-6 to TRBJ2-5; 7 positions agree with TRBD1. Material for sequencing was blood. DNA of the CDR3: TGTGCCAGTCAAGGTAGTACAGGGACAGAAGAGACCCAGTACTTC. It translates to CASQGSTGTEETQYF.